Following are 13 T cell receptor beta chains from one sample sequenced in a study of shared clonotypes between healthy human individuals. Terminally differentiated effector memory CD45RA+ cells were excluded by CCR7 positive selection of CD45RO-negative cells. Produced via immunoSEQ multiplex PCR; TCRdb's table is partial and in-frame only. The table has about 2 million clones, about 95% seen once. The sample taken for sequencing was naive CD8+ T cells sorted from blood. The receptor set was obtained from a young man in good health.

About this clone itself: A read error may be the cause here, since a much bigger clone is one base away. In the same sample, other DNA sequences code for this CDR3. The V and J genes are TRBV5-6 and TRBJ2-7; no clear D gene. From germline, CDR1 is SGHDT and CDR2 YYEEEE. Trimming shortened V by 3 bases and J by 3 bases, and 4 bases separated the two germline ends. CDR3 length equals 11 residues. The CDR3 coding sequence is TGTGCCAGCAGCTGGGGCTACGAGCAGTACTTC. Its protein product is CASSWGYEQYF. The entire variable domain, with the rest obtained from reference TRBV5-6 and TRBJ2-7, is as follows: DAGVTQSPTHLIKTRGQQVTLRCSPKSGHDTVSWYQQALGQGPQFIFQYYEEEERQRGNFPDRFSGHQFPNYSSELNVNALLLGDSALYLCASSWGYEQYFGPGTRLTVT.

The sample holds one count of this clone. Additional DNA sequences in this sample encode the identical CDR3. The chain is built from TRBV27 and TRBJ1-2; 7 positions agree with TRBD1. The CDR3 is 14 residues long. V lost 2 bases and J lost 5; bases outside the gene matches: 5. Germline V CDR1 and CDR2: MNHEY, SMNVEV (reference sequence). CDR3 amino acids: CASSLRGGLYGYTF. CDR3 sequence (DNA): TGTGCCAGCAGTTTAAGAGGGGGCCTATATGGCTACACCTTC.

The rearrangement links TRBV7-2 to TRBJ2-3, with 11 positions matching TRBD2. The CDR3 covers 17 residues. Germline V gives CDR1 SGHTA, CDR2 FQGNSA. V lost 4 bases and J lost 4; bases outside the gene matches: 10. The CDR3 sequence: CASSSNRLAGGPDTQYF. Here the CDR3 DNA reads TGTGCCAGCAGCTCGAATAGGCTAGCGGGGGGTCCAGATACGCAGTATTTT.

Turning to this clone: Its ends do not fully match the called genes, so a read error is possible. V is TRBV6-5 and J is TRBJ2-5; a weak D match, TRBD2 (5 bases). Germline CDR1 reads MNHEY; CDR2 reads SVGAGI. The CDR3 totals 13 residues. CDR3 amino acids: CASTYGDYGTQYF. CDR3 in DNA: TGTGCCAGCACTTACGGGGATTACGGGACCCAGTACTTC.

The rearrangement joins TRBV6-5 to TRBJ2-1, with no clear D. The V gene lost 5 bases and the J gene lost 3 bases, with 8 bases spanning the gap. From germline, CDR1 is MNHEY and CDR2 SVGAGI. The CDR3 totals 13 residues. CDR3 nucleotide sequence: TGTGCCAGCAGTAGTAGAATCTACAATGAGCAGTTCTTC. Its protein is CASSSRIYNEQFF.

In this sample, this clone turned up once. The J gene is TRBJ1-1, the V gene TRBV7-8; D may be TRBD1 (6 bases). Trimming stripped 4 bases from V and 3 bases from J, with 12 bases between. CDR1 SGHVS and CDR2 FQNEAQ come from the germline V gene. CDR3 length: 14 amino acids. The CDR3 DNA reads TGTGCCAGCAGCTCGGTAGGGGGAGACACTGAAGCTTTCTTT. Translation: CASSSVGGDTEAFF.

The CDR3 sequence: CASSQRGQGASPLHF. The DNA of the CDR3 is TGTGCCAGCAGCCAACGGGGACAGGGAGCCTCACCCCTCCACTTT. The chain couples TRBV7-8 to TRBJ1-6, with 9 nucleotides matching TRBD1. Losses at the gene ends were 5 bases for V and 10 bases for J; bases not matched to a gene: 9. The germline CDR1 and CDR2 sequences are SGHVS and FQNEAQ. There are 15 residues in the CDR3. The full variable domain, in which reference TRBV7-8 and TRBJ1-6 provide the parts outside the CDR3, is GAGVSQSPRYKVAKRGQDVALRCDPISGHVSLFWYQQALGQGPEFLTYFQNEAQLDKSGLPSDRFFAERPEGSVSTLKIQRTQQEDSAVYLCASSQRGQGASPLHFGNGTRLTVT.

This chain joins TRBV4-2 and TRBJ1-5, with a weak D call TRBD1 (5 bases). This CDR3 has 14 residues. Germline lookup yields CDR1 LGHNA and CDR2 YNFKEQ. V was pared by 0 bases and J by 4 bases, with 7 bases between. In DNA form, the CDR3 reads TGTGCCAGCAGCCAAGATAGGGGAAATCAGCCCCAGCATTTT. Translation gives CASSQDRGNQPQHF.

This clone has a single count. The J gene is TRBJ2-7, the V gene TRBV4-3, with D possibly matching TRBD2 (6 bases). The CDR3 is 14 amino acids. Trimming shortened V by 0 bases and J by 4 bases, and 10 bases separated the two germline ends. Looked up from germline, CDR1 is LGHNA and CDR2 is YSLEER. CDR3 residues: CASSQDWGRYEQYF. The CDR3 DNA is TGCGCCAGCAGCCAAGACTGGGGGAGGTACGAGCAGTACTTC.

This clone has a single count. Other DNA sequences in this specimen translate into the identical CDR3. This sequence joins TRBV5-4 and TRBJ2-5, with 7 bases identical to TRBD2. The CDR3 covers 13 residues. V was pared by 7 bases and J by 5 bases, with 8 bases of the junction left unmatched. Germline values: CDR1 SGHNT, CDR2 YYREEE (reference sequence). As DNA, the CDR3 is TGTGCCAGCTCCCTGGACGGGGGGGAGACCCAGTACTTC. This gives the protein CASSLDGGETQYF.

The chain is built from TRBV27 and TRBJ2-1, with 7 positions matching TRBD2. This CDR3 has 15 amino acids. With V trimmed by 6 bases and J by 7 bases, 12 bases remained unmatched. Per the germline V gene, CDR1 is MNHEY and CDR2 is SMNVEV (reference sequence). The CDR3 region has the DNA TGTGCCAGCAGAACCGGGGAGGGGACCGCAAATGAGCAGTTCTTC. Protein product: CASRTGEGTANEQFF.

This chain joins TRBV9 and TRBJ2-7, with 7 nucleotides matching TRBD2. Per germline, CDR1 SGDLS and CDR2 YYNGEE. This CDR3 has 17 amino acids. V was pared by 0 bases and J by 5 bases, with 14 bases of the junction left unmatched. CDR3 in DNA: TGTGCCAGCAGCGTAGAGGCCACTACCGCGGGAGCCCACGAGCAGTACTTC. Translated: CASSVEATTAGAHEQYF.

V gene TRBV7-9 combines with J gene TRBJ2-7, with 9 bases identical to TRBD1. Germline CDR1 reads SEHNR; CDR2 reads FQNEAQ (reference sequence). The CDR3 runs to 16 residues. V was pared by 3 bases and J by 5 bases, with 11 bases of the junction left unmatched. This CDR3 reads CASSLADGTGMDEQYF. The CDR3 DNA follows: TGTGCCAGCAGCTTGGCCGACGGGACAGGGATGGACGAGCAGTACTTC.